These 23 T cell receptor beta chains were all obtained from the same sample, sequenced in a study of CD8 T cells in ankylosing spondylitis. Study results and caveats: Seemingly distinctive of ankylosing spondylitis blood was a TCR beta motif formed by eight highly homologous variants.

Their antigen targets remain unknown. TCRdb independently ran MiXCR on the 5' RACE reads; one entry per CDR3 protein. The sample records roughly 370,000 distinct CDR3 sequences, around 24% being singletons. Sequences were obtained from blood, either unsorted or a sorted T cell fraction (not recorded which). The receptors come from a male donor with ankylosing spondylitis.

In this sample, this clonotype turned up a few times. V gene TRBV19 combines with J gene TRBJ2-2, with TRBD2 as a possible D gene (5 bases). This CDR3 contains 14 residues. V shed 5 bases and J shed 5 bases, with 12 bases lying between them. CDR1 is LNHDA and CDR2 is SQIVND in the germline V gene (reference sequence). The CDR3 sequence: CASSHLAHTGELFF. CDR3 in DNA: TGTGCCAGTAGTCACCTAGCTCATACCGGGGAGCTGTTTTTT.

This clonotype was observed a few times. This sequence joins TRBV19 and TRBJ2-1; D gene ambiguous. Germline CDR1 reads LNHDA; CDR2 reads SQIVND (reference sequence). The CDR3 is made up of 15 amino acids. V was cut by 6 bases and J by 2 bases, with 14 bases left in between. The CDR3 nucleotides read TGTGCCAGTAGCCCACGGGCCGTGACCTACAATGAGCAGTTCTTC. This sequence encodes CASSPRAVTYNEQFF.

This clonotype appeared a few times. The chain recombines TRBV4-1 with TRBJ1-1; D not certain. The CDR3 loop spans 13 amino acids. V lost 0 bases and J lost 9, with 11 bases in between. The germline CDR1 and CDR2 sequences are MGHRA and YSYEKL. CDR3 bases: TGCGCCAGCAGCCAAGATCTCGAGACTAAAGCTTTCTTT. Amino acids: CASSQDLETKAFF.

This clonotype was counted only a few times. The gene calls are TRBV29-1 and TRBJ1-2; weak D call: TRBD1 (5 bases). Between the trimmed V and J ends, which lost 7 bases and 4 bases, there was a span of 10 bases. Germline CDR1 reads SQVTM; CDR2 reads ANQGSEA. The CDR3 sequence is 11 residues long. This CDR3 is CSGTGSYGYTF. The CDR3 coding sequence is TGCAGCGGAACAGGTTCCTATGGCTACACCTTC.

This clonotype has only a few counts. The chain links TRBV20-1 to TRBJ1-3, with D perhaps matching TRBD1 (6 bases). Germline values: CDR1 DFQATT, CDR2 SNEGSKA (reference sequence). Trimming stripped 3 bases from V and 0 bases from J, with 15 bases between. There are 16 residues in the CDR3. The CDR3 bases are TGCAGTGCTAGGGACAGCTCTACCTACTCTGGAAACACCATATATTTT. Translating gives CSARDSSTYSGNTIYF.

The CDR3 here is CASAPWVGQPKAFF. The CDR3 DNA sequence: TGTGCCAGCGCTCCTTGGGTCGGACAGCCTAAAGCTTTCTTT. The chain links TRBV7-8 to TRBJ1-1; D may be TRBD1 (6 bases). Per germline, CDR1 SGHVS and CDR2 FQNEAQ. V was cut by 8 bases and J by 9 bases, with 22 bases left in between. This CDR3 has 14 residues.

This clonotype was observed a few times. V is TRBV28 and J is TRBJ1-2; the D is unclear. This CDR3 spans 13 amino acids. CDR1 is MDHEN, CDR2 SYDVKM, per germline. Trimming cost V 6 bases and J 2 bases, with 10 bases left between them. CDR3 in amino acids: CASSQLLNYGYTF. The CDR3 nucleotides are TGTGCCAGCAGCCAACTACTAAACTATGGCTACACCTTC.

This chain links TRBV7-2 with TRBJ2-7; TRBD2 agrees at 10 bases. The CDR3 is 15 residues long. Losses at the gene ends were 5 bases for V and 2 bases for J; bases not matched to a gene: 6. The V gene's germline CDR1 is SGHTA and CDR2 FQGNSA. In DNA form, the CDR3 reads TGTGCCAGCAGCGCCGGGAGCGGGAGGGCCTACGAGCAGTACTTC. Its translation is CASSAGSGRAYEQYF.

In this sample, this clonotype turned up a few times. The chain links TRBV9 to TRBJ1-2; D remains unclear. The CDR3 length is 14 residues. V gave up 0 bases and J gave up 4 bases, with 10 bases separating them. CDR1 is SGDLS and CDR2 is YYNGEE in the germline V gene. The CDR3 spells CASSVASGTYGYTF. CDR3 bases: TGTGCCAGCAGCGTAGCTTCAGGAACCTATGGCTACACCTTC.

Only a few counts were recorded for this clonotype. The chain carries TRBV3-1 and TRBJ2-2; 8 nucleotides line up with TRBD2. The length of the CDR3 is 18 residues. CDR1 and CDR2 (germline): LGHDT, YNNKEL (reference sequence). Trimming cost V 1 base and J 7 bases; bases outside gene matches: 14. This CDR3 reads CASSQVPSGRLWIGELFF. In DNA form, the CDR3 reads TGTGCCAGCAGCCAAGTACCGAGCGGGAGACTCTGGATCGGGGAGCTGTTTTTT.

The CDR3 DNA sequence: TGTGCCAGCAGTGGTGACAGGGACTATGGCTACACCTTC. It encodes CASSGDRDYGYTF. The chain is built from TRBV2 and TRBJ1-2; TRBD1 aligns across 7 bases. The trim removed 4 bases at V and 3 bases at J, leaving 2 bases unmatched. This CDR3 region has 13 residues. The germline V gene encodes CDR1 SNHLY and CDR2 FYNNEI.

This chain uses TRBV29-1 with TRBJ2-7; 8 bases line up with TRBD2. This CDR3 region has 15 residues. V gave up 4 bases and J gave up 3 bases; unmatched junction bases: 11. Germline values: CDR1 SQVTM, CDR2 ANQGSEA. CDR3 protein: CSVGGGRGGGYEQYF. In DNA, the CDR3 is TGCAGCGTTGGAGGGGGTCGGGGGGGAGGCTACGAGCAGTACTTC.

This clonotype has more than one count but fewer than ten. V is TRBV20-1 and J is TRBJ1-1; D unresolved. Germline CDR1 DFQATT, CDR2 SNEGSKA (reference sequence). The CDR3 length is 10 residues. V gave up 5 bases and J gave up 7 bases, with 8 bases separating them. This chain's CDR3 is CSAGYSEAFF. The DNA for the CDR3 is TGCAGTGCTGGCTACAGTGAAGCTTTCTTT.

The V gene is TRBV18, the J gene TRBJ2-3; 10 bases are a match to TRBD2. The CDR3 extends over 16 amino acids. J was trimmed by 0 bases and V by 6 bases; bases with no gene match: 6. CDR1 KGHSH and CDR2 LQKENI come from the germline V gene. CDR3 sequence reads: CASSGRTSGSTDTQYF. For the CDR3, the DNA is TGTGCCAGCTCGGGAAGGACTAGCGGAAGCACAGATACGCAGTATTTT.

The chain is built from TRBV12-3 or TRBV12-4 and TRBJ2-6, with a weak D call TRBD1 (5 bases). This CDR3 has 17 amino acids. The V end was cut by 3 bases, the J end by 0 bases, with 12 bases between. The CDR3 region has the DNA TGTGCCAGCAGTTTTCAGGGAACAGACTCTGGGGCCAACGTCCTGACTTTC. Amino acids: CASSFQGTDSGANVLTF.

In DNA, the CDR3 is TGTGCCAGCTCACCGGGACAGGGAGCTTTCTTT. Translated, it gives CASSPGQGAFF. The rearrangement joins TRBV18 to TRBJ1-1, with 9 bases that match TRBD1. The V and J ends lost 3 bases and 10 bases, in that order; junction bases with no gene match: 0. CDR1 is KGHSH, CDR2 LQKENI, per germline. CDR3 size: 11 residues.

The chain carries TRBV3-1 and TRBJ2-1; D gene unclear. Germline V gene sequence: CDR1 LGHDT, CDR2 YNNKEL (reference sequence). With 1 base removed from V and 6 bases from J, the gap between germline ends came to 13 bases. The CDR3 totals 15 residues. DNA of the CDR3: TGTGCCAGCAGCCAAGCCAGTTACGTCCCCAATGAGCAGTTCTTC. It translates to CASSQASYVPNEQFF.

This clonotype was recorded a few times. This chain connects TRBV9 to TRBJ2-1; the match to TRBD2 covers 8 bases. The germline CDR1 and CDR2 sequences are SGDLS and YYNGEE. With V trimmed by 3 bases and J by 4 bases, 6 bases remained unmatched. The CDR3 spans 15 residues. CDR3 nucleotide sequence: TGTGCCAGCAGCGCAAGCGGGAGTGGGTACAATGAGCAGTTCTTC. This gives the protein CASSASGSGYNEQFF.

At least ten counts were recorded for this clonotype. The rearrangement links TRBV10-3 to TRBJ2-1, with 9 bases lining up with TRBD2. The CDR3 consists of 16 residues. The germline V gene encodes CDR1 ENHRY and CDR2 SYGVKD. V shed 10 bases, J shed 4 bases, and the junction held 14 bases outside the gene matches. The CDR3 here is CATGGVRGREYNEQFF. The CDR3 DNA is TGTGCCACGGGCGGGGTCCGCGGGAGGGAATACAATGAGCAGTTCTTC.

The chain joins TRBV7-2 to TRBJ2-3, with a weak D call TRBD2 (6 bases). The CDR3 contains 16 residues. Germline V gene data show CDR1 as SGHTA and CDR2 as FQGNSA. V was pared by 1 base and J by 0 bases, with 11 bases between. This CDR3 reads CASSLVAGTSTDTQYF. Here the CDR3 DNA reads TGTGCCAGCAGCTTAGTCGCGGGAACTAGCACAGATACGCAGTATTTT. Full variable domain (missing parts from reference TRBV7-2 and TRBJ2-3): GAGVSQSPSNKVTEKGKDVELRCDPISGHTALYWYRQSLGQGLEFLIYFQGNSAPDKSGLPSDRFSAERTGGSVSTLTIQRTQQEDSAVYLCASSLVAGTSTDTQYFGPGTRLTVL.

The chain employs TRBV6-1 and TRBJ2-3, with TRBD1 matching over 10 bases. With V trimmed by 6 bases and J by 8 bases, 11 bases remained unmatched. The CDR3 extends over 15 amino acids. Germline CDR1 MNHNS, CDR2 SASEGT. For the CDR3, the DNA is TGTGCCAGCAGCGGGACAGGGGCTCGAAGGGGTACGCAGTATTTT. Its translation: CASSGTGARRGTQYF.

Here the CDR3 reads CSALRREGNIQYF. The CDR3 DNA reads TGCAGTGCCCTCCGCAGGGAGGGGAACATTCAGTACTTC. The chain recombines TRBV20-1 with TRBJ2-4; TRBD2 agrees at 7 bases. Germline V gene data show CDR1 as DFQATT and CDR2 as SNEGSKA (reference sequence). V lost 6 bases to trimming and J lost 7 bases; unmatched junction nucleotides: 9. This CDR3 has 13 amino acids.

This clonotype was seen more than once but under ten times. The gene calls are TRBV7-2 and TRBJ2-7, with unresolved D. Trimming stripped 5 bases from V and 1 base from J, with 9 bases between. The CDR3 sequence is 13 residues long. From germline, CDR1 is SGHTA and CDR2 FQGNSA. DNA of the CDR3: TGTGCCAGCAGCACGCTTCCTTCCTACGAGCAGTACTTC. It yields the protein CASSTLPSYEQYF.